Shown below are 10 T cell receptor beta chains from a single sample sequenced in a study of CD8 T cells in ankylosing spondylitis. Study results and limitations: For ankylosing spondylitis blood, a TCR beta motif of 7 to 9 highly homologous variants appeared characteristic.

For these TCRs, the target antigens are not known. TCRdb fed the 5' RACE reads into MiXCR, producing one record per CDR3 protein. The sample lists some 800,000 distinct CDR3 sequences; 12% were seen once. The material sequenced was blood, either unsorted or a sorted T cell fraction (not recorded which). Receptors originate from a male donor with ankylosing spondylitis.

The genes are TRBV4-3 and TRBJ2-1; D gene ambiguous. The CDR3 has 13 amino acids. With 3 bases removed from V and 10 bases from J, the gap between germline ends came to 13 bases. Germline CDR1 is LGHNA and CDR2 is YSLEER. CDR3 protein: CASSHVSRVEQFF. The CDR3 DNA is TGCGCCAGCAGCCATGTGAGCCGGGTAGAGCAGTTCTTC.

This sequence joins TRBV20-1 and TRBJ1-2; TRBD1 matches 7 bases. This CDR3 has 13 amino acids. Germline V CDR1 and CDR2: DFQATT, SNEGSKA (reference sequence). Losses at the gene ends were 1 base for V and 4 bases for J; bases not matched to a gene: 3. The chain's CDR3 is CSARGGQLYGYTF. CDR3 coding DNA: TGCAGTGCTAGAGGGGGACAGCTCTATGGCTACACCTTC.

This clonotype was counted at least ten times. This chain links TRBV7-9 with TRBJ2-2; D unclear. V lost 3 bases, J lost 6 bases, and 5 bases lay in between. The CDR3 has 12 amino acids. Germline V gives CDR1 SEHNR, CDR2 FQNEAQ (reference sequence). The CDR3 region has the DNA TGTGCCAGCAGCTTCGGGTCCGGGGAGCTGTTTTTT. This codes for CASSFGSGELFF. The full variable domain, completed using reference TRBV7-9 and TRBJ2-2, is DTGVSQNPRHKITKRGQNVTFRCDPISEHNRLYWYRQTLGQGPEFLTYFQNEAQLEKSRLLSDRFSAERPKGSFSTLEIQRTEQGDSAMYLCASSFGSGELFFGEGSRLTVL.

The chain has TRBV10-3 and TRBJ1-2, with TRBD1 matching over 11 bases. The J segment lost 4 bases and the V segment lost 2 bases, leaving 3 bases of the junction unmatched. This CDR3 has 15 residues. CDR1 ENHRY and CDR2 SYGVKD come from the germline V gene. The CDR3 sequence: CAISEGTGGSYGYTF. DNA for the CDR3: TGTGCCATCAGTGAGGGGACAGGGGGAAGCTATGGCTACACCTTC.

This clonotype was found a few times. The rearrangement links TRBV5-1 to TRBJ2-7, with D uncertain. Germline V gene lookup returns CDR1 SGHRS and CDR2 YFSETQ. The CDR3 totals 13 residues. Trimming stripped 4 bases from V and 6 bases from J, with 14 bases between. CDR3 region: CASSRDVGAEQYF. In nucleotides, the CDR3 is TGCGCCAGCAGCCGAGACGTTGGAGCCGAGCAGTACTTC.

The J gene is TRBJ2-5, the V gene TRBV6-2 or TRBV6-3; D is tentatively TRBD1 or TRBD2 (5 bases each). The CDR3 is made up of 14 amino acids. V dropped 6 bases and J dropped 5 bases, with 16 bases sitting between them. Germline lookup yields CDR1 MNHEY and CDR2 SVGEGT. CDR3 bases: TGTGCCAGCAGCCCGACAGTCCCGGGGGAGACCCAGTACTTC. It translates to CASSPTVPGETQYF.

This clonotype showed up many times. This chain joins TRBV29-1 and TRBJ1-1, with a tentative D call TRBD1 (6 bases). The CDR3 totals 13 residues. V gave up 6 bases and J gave up 0 bases, with 11 bases separating them. Germline V gives CDR1 SQVTM, CDR2 ANQGSEA. CDR3 region: CSVYRVMNTEAFF. Written as DNA, the CDR3 is TGCAGCGTCTACAGGGTGATGAACACTGAAGCTTTCTTT.

CDR3 bases: TGTGCCAGCAGCGCCGGCGGCGGGAGGGCTGGCAATGAGCAGTTCTTC. Encoded protein: CASSAGGGRAGNEQFF. V is TRBV9 and J is TRBJ2-1, with 9 bases that match TRBD2. The CDR3 runs to 16 residues. The J segment lost 6 bases and the V segment lost 3 bases, leaving 10 bases of the junction unmatched. Germline CDR1 is SGDLS and CDR2 is YYNGEE.

This chain uses TRBV20-1 with TRBJ2-1; D is undetermined. Germline CDR1 reads DFQATT; CDR2 reads SNEGSKA (reference sequence). The length of the CDR3 is 12 residues. The ends were cut back, 3 bases at V and 6 bases at J, with 9 bases in the middle. As DNA, the CDR3 is TGCAGTGCTAGTAGTTACGGCAATGAGCAGTTCTTC. Residues: CSASSYGNEQFF.

The rearrangement uses TRBV20-1 and TRBJ1-5, with 11 bases identical to TRBD1. Germline V gene sequence: CDR1 DFQATT, CDR2 SNEGSKA (reference sequence). Trimming removed 1 base from V and 5 bases from J; junction bases left unmatched: 7. The length of the CDR3 is 16 residues. The CDR3 loop reads CSARGRDRGFYQPQHF. DNA of the CDR3: TGCAGTGCTAGAGGGCGGGACAGGGGGTTTTATCAGCCCCAGCATTTT.